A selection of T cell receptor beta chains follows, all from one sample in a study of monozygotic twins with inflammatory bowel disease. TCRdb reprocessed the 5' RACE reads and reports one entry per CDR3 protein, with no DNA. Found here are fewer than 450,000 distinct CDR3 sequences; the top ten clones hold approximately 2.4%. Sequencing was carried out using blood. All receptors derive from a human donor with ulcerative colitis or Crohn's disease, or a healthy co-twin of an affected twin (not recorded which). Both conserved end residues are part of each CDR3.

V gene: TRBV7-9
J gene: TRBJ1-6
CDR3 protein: CAPGTPSSYNSPLHF

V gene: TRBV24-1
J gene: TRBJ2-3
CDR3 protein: CATSDPGHASTDTQYF

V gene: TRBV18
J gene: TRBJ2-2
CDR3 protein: CASSPVGTGELFF

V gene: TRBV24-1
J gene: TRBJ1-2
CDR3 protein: CATSDPQNYGYTF

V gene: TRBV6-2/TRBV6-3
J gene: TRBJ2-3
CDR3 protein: CASSPGQATQYF

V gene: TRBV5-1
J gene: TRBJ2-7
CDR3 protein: CASSLSGGGLSSYEQYF

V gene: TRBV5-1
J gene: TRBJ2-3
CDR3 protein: CASSLGESTESTDTQYF

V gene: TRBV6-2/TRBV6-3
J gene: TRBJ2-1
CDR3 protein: CASSWAGLRNEQFF

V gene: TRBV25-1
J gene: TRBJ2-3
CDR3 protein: CASRETGVTDTQYF

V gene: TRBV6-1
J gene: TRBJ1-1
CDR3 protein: CASTISPGSRGEAFF

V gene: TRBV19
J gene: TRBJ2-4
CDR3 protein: CASSILSGQGKNIQYF

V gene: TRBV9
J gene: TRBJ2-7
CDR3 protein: CASSVADYPYEQYF

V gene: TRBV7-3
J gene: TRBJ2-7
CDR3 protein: CASSFMSGTDPYEQYF

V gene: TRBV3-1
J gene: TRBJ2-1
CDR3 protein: CASSQDRLSYNEQFF

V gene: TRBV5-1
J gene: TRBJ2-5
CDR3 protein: CASSLPASTGGETQYF

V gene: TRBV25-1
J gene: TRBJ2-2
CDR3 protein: CASSERFDTGELFF

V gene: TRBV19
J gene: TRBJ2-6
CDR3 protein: CATRDRVLSGANVLTF

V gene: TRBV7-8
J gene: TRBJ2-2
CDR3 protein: CASSTFVSGATGELFF

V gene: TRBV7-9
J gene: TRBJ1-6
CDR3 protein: CASSIQGANSPLHF

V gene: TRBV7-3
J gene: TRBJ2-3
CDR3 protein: CASSQGSSYTDTQYF

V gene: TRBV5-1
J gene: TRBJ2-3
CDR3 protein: CASLAGGTDTQYF

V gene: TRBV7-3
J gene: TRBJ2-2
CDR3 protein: CASSFGVNTGELFF